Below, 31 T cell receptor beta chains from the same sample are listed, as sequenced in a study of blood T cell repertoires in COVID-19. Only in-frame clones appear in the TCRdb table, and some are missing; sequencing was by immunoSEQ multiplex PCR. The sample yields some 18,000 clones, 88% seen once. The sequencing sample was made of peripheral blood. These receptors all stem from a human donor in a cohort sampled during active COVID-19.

The CDR3 spells CASSPAQGANEKLFF. CDR3 in DNA: TGTGCCAGCAGCCCTGCACAGGGGGCTAATGAAAAACTGTTTTTT. V usage is TRBV7-9 and J usage is TRBJ1-4; 8 bases agree with TRBD1. CDR1 and CDR2 from the germline V gene are SEHNR and FQNEAQ (reference sequence). This CDR3 contains 15 residues. Trimming at V came to 5 bases and at J to 3 bases, leaving 5 bases not matched to a gene.

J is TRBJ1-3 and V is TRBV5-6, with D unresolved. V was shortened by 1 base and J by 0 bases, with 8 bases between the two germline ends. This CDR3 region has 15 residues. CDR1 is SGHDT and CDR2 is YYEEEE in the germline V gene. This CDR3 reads CASSLSGSSGNTIYF. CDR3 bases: TGTGCCAGCAGCTTGTCGGGGAGCTCTGGAAACACCATATATTTT.

CDR3 coding DNA: TGTGCCAGCCAGGGACAGGGGGCGGACGAGCAGTACTTC. The encoded protein is CASQGQGADEQYF. The chain employs TRBV27 and TRBJ2-7, with 12 bases fitting TRBD1. Germline V gene lookup returns CDR1 MNHEY and CDR2 SMNVEV (reference sequence). V shed 8 bases and J 5 bases; nucleotides not matched to a gene: 4. The CDR3 consists of 13 residues.

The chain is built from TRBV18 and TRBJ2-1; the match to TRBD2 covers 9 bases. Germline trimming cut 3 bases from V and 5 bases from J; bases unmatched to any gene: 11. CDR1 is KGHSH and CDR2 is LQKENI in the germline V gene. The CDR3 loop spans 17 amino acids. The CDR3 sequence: CASSPPLRGGFNNEQFF. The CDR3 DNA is TGTGCCAGCTCACCCCCCCTGCGGGGGGGCTTTAACAATGAGCAGTTCTTC.

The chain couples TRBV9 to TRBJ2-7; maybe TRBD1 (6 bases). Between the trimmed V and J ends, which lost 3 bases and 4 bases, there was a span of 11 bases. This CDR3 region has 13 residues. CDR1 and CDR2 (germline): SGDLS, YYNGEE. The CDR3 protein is CASSGQQGYEQYF. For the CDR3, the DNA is TGTGCCAGCAGCGGACAACAGGGATACGAGCAGTACTTC. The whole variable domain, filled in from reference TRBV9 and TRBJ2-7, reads DSGVTQTPKHLITATGQRVTLRCSPRSGDLSVYWYQQSLDQGLQFLIQYYNGEERAKGNILERFSAQQFPDLHSELNLSSLELGDSALYFCASSGQQGYEQYFGPGTRLTVT.

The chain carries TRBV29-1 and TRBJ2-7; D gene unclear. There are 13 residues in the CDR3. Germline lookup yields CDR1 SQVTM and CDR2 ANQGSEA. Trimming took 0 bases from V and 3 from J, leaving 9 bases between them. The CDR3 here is CSVEDFPNYEQYF. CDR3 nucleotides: TGCAGCGTTGAAGATTTCCCTAACTACGAGCAGTACTTC.

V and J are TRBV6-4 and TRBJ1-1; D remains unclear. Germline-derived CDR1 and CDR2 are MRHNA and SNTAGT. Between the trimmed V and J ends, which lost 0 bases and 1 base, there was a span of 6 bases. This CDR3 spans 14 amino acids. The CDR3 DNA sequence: TGTGCCAGCAGTGACTCCCCAGGGAACACTGAAGCTTTCTTT. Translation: CASSDSPGNTEAFF.

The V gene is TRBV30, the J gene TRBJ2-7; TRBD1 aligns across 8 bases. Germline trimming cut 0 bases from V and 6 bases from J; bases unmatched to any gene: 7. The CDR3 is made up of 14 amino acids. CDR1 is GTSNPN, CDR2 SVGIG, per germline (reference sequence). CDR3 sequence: CAWSVTRGLGEQYF. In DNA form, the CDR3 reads TGTGCCTGGAGTGTGACCAGGGGGCTAGGCGAGCAGTACTTC.

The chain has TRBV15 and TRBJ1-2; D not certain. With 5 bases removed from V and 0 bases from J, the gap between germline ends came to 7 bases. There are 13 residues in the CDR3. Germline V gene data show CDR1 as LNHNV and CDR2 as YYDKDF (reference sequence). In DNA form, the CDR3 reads TGTGCCACCAGCGACGGAGCTAACTATGGCTACACCTTC. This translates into CATSDGANYGYTF.

The CDR3 nucleotides are TGTGCCAGCAGCTTGTTAACAGGGGCCTACGAGCAGTACTTC. Translation: CASSLLTGAYEQYF. The chain employs TRBV5-5 and TRBJ2-7, with TRBD1 matching over 7 bases. The CDR3 spans 14 residues. CDR1 is SGHKS, CDR2 YYEKEE, per germline (reference sequence). Losses at the gene ends were 1 base for V and 2 bases for J; bases not matched to a gene: 3.

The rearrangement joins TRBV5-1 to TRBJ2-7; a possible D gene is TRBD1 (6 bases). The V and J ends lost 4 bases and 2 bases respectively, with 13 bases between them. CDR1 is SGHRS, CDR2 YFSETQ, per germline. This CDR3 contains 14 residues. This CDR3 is CASSATGRTYEQYF. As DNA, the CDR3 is TGCGCCAGCAGCGCGACAGGTAGAACCTACGAGCAGTACTTC. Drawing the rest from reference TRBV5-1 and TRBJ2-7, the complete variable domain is KAGVTQTPRYLIKTRGQQVTLSCSPISGHRSVSWYQQTPGQGLQFLFEYFSETQRNKGNFPGRFSGRQFSNSRSEMNVSTLELGDSALYLCASSATGRTYEQYFGPGTRLTVT.

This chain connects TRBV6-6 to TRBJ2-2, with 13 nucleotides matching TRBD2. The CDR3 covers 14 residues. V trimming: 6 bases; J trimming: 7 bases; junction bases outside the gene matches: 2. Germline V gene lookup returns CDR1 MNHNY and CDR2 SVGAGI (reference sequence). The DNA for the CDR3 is TGTGCCAGCAGAGGGACTAGCGGGATCGGGGAGCTGTTTTTT. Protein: CASRGTSGIGELFF.

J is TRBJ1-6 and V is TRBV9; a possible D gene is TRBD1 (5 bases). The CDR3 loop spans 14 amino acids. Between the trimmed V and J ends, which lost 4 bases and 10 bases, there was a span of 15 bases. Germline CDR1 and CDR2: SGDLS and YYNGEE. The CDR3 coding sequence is TGTGCCAGCAGCCCCCCTGGGGCTCACTCACCCCTCCACTTT. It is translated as CASSPPGAHSPLHF.

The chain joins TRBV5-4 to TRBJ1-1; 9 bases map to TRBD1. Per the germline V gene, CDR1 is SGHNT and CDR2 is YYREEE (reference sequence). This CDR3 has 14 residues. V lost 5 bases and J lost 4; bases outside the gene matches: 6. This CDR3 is CASRTGGFGTEAFF. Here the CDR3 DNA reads TGTGCCAGCAGAACAGGGGGCTTTGGCACTGAAGCTTTCTTT.

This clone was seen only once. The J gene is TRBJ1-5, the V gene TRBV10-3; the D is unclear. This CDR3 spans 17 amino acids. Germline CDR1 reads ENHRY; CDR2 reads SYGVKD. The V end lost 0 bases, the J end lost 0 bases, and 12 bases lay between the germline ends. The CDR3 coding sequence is TGTGCCATCAGTGAGTCGATGGTCACAGATAGCAATCAGCCCCAGCATTTT. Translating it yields CAISESMVTDSNQPQHF.

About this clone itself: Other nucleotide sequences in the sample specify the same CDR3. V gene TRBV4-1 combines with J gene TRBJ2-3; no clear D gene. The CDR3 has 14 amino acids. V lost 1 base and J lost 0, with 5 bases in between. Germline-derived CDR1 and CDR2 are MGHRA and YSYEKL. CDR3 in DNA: TGCGCCAGCAGCCAAGGGCGGAGCACAGATACGCAGTATTTT. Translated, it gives CASSQGRSTDTQYF.

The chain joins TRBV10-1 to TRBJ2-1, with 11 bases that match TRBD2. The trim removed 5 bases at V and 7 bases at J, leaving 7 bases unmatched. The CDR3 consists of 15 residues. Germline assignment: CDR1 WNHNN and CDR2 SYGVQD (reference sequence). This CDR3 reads CASSRDRTSGNEQFF. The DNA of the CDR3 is TGCGCCAGCAGTAGAGATAGGACTAGCGGGAATGAGCAGTTCTTC.

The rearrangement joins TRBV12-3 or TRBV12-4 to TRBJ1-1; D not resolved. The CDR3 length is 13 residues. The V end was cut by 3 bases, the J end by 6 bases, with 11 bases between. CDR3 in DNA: TGTGCCAGCAGTTTTGGGAGGGAGTCTGAAGCTTTCTTT. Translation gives CASSFGRESEAFF.

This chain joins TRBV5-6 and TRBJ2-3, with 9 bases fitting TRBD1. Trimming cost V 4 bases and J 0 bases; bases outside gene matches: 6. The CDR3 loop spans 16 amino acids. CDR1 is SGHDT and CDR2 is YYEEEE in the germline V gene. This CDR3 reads CASSRDRVRSTDTQYF. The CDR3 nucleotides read TGTGCCAGCAGCCGGGACAGGGTCCGCAGCACAGATACGCAGTATTTT.

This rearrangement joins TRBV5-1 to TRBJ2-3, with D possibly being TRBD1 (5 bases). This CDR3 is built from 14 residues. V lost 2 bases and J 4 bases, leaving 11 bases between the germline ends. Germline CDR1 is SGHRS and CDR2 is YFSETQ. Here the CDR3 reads CASSFTGISDTQYF. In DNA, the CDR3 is TGCGCCAGCAGCTTTACAGGTATTTCAGATACGCAGTATTTT.

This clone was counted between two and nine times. CDR3 nucleotides: TGTGCCAGCAGTGAAGTGGCGGTCACCGGGGAGCTGTTTTTT. Protein product: CASSEVAVTGELFF. V is TRBV6-1 and J is TRBJ2-2; D gene uncertain. The V gene lost 1 base and the J gene lost 4 bases, with 7 bases spanning the gap. This CDR3 contains 14 residues. CDR1 is MNHNS, CDR2 SASEGT, per germline.

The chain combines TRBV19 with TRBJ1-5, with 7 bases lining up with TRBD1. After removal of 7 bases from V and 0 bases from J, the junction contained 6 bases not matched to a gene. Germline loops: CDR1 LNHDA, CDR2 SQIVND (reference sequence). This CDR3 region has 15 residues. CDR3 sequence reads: CASTLGQLSNQPQHF. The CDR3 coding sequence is TGTGCCAGTACCTTGGGACAGCTTAGCAATCAGCCCCAGCATTTT.

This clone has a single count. The CDR3 bases are TGTGCCAGCAGTTCCAGGGGTAACTATGGCTACACCTTC. It is translated as CASSSRGNYGYTF. The chain couples TRBV2 to TRBJ1-2, with a weak D call TRBD1 (6 bases). Germline lookup yields CDR1 SNHLY and CDR2 FYNNEI. This CDR3 spans 13 amino acids. V lost 5 bases and J 1 base, leaving 8 bases between the germline ends.

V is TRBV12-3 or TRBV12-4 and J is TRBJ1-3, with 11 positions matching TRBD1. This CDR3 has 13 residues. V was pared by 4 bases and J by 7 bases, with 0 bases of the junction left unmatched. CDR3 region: CASSWTGGNTIYF. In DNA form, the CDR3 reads TGTGCCAGCAGTTGGACAGGGGGCAACACCATATATTTT.

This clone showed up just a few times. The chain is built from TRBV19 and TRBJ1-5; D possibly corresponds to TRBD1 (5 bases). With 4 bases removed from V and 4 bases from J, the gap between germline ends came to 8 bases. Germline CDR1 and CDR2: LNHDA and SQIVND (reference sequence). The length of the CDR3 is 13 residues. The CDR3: CASSTGGNQPQHF. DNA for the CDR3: TGTGCCAGTAGTACCGGGGGGAATCAGCCCCAGCATTTT.

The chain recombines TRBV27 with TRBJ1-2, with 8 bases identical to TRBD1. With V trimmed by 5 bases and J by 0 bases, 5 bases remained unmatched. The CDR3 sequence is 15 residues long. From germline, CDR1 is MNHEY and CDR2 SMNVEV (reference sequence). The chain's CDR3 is CASSPLTGANYGYTF. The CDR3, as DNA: TGTGCCAGCAGTCCTCTGACAGGGGCTAACTATGGCTACACCTTC.

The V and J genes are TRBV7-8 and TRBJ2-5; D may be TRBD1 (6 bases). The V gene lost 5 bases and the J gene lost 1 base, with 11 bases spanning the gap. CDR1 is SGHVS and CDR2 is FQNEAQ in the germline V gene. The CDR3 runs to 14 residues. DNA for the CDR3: TGTGCCAGCAGCAAAGACAGGCGCCAAGAGACCCAGTACTTC. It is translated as CASSKDRRQETQYF. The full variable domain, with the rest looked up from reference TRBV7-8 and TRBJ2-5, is GAGVSQSPRYKVAKRGQDVALRCDPISGHVSLFWYQQALGQGPEFLTYFQNEAQLDKSGLPSDRFFAERPEGSVSTLKIQRTQQEDSAVYLCASSKDRRQETQYFGPGTRLLVL.

CDR3 nucleotide sequence: TGTGCCAGCAGCTTGGTAAGCGGGGATGAGACCCAGTACTTC. This sequence encodes CASSLVSGDETQYF. V gene TRBV5-5 combines with J gene TRBJ2-5; 7 bases are shared with TRBD2. The ends lost 0 bases at V and 5 bases at J; junction bases unmatched: 4. Germline V gene data show CDR1 as SGHKS and CDR2 as YYEKEE (reference sequence). The length of the CDR3 is 14 residues.

The CDR3 region has the DNA TGTGCCAGCAGCGAGCGGACTTCCGCTAACTATGGCTACACCTTC. Translation: CASSERTSANYGYTF. The chain links TRBV5-4 to TRBJ1-2; D not resolved. Germline lookup yields CDR1 SGHNT and CDR2 YYREEE (reference sequence). The CDR3 runs 15 residues. Trimming removed 4 bases from V and 0 bases from J, with 13 bases in between.

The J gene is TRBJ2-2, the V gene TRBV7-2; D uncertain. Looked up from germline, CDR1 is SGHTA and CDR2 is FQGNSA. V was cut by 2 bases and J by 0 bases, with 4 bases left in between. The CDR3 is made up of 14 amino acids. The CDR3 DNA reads TGTGCCAGCAGCTTATCTACGAACACCGGGGAGCTGTTTTTT. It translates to CASSLSTNTGELFF.

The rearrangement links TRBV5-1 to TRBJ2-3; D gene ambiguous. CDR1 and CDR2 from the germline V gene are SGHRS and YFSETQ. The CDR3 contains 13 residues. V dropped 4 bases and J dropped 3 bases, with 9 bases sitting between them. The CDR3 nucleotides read TGCGCCAGCAGCCGGTTACCGACAGATACGCAGTATTTT. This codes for CASSRLPTDTQYF.